This TCR beta chain is from a study of blood T cell repertoires in COVID-19. Study in general: The origin of the acute and convalescent COVID-19 samples was the United States, Italy and Spain. In each case, the material was cDNA or gDNA derived from T cells, B-cell-depleted T cells, or PBMCs.

Methods used by the authors: Estimation of nucleated cell counts was performed using reference gene primer amplification. Clones were sequenced by immunoSEQ multiplex PCR, and TCRdb holds only the in-frame ones, with some missing. The V and J calls and clone size come from that table; D and trimming were worked out from the DNA. In the table there are around 150,000 clones, 65% to 90% of which are singletons. This TCR was sampled from a man in his sixties with acute or convalescent COVID-19. Sequenced input: peripheral blood.

The CDR3 sequence: CASSAKGATDLEEQYF. The CDR3 coding sequence is TGTGCCAGCAGCGCGAAGGGAGCTACCGACCTTGAGGAGCAGTACTTC. The rearrangement uses TRBV9 and TRBJ2-7; D might be TRBD2 (5 bases). This CDR3 comprises 16 residues. CDR1 is SGDLS, CDR2 YYNGEE, per germline. V was clipped by 3 bases and J by 7 bases, with 23 bases between them.